The 19 T cell receptor beta chains in this list originate from one sample, sequenced in a study of shared clonotypes between healthy human individuals. Terminally differentiated effector memory CD45RA+ cells were left out of the naive CD8 fraction, which was CD45RO-negative and positively selected for CCR7. Assay: immunoSEQ multiplex PCR; the TCRdb copy retains only in-frame clones and omits some. The table includes more than 550,000 clones, under 95% detected once. The sequencing sample was made of naive CD8+ T cells sorted from blood. The receptor source for this set is a man aged 30 to 45 in good health.

The count of this clone is one. The CDR3 DNA reads TGTGCCAGCAGCCCGAATCTAGCGGGTACCTCCTACGAGCAGTACTTC. It yields the protein CASSPNLAGTSYEQYF. This rearrangement joins TRBV9 to TRBJ2-7; 8 bases match TRBD2. Germline CDR1 SGDLS, CDR2 YYNGEE. The junction had 9 bases not matched to a gene; V was cut back by 4 bases and J by 0 bases. CDR3 size: 16 residues.

The V and J genes are TRBV29-1 and TRBJ2-7; D may be TRBD2 (5 bases). The CDR3 has 14 amino acids. V lost 4 bases, J lost 3 bases, and 16 bases lay in between. Germline CDR1 and CDR2: SQVTM and ANQGSEA. CDR3 DNA sequence: TGCAGCGTTGGGACGGAGGAGCCCAGCTACGAGCAGTACTTC. Translated, it gives CSVGTEEPSYEQYF.

The gene calls are TRBV7-8 and TRBJ2-7; D possibly corresponds to TRBD1 (6 bases). Germline lookup yields CDR1 SGHVS and CDR2 FQNEAQ. This CDR3 contains 14 residues. V was pared by 2 bases and J by 4 bases, with 12 bases between. Here the CDR3 DNA reads TGTGCCAGCAGCTTACACAGGGATAGATACGAGCAGTACTTC. Amino acids: CASSLHRDRYEQYF.

The rearrangement uses TRBV20-1 and TRBJ2-1; possibly TRBD2 for D (5 bases). V was pared by 6 bases and J by 10 bases, with 10 bases between. From germline, CDR1 is DFQATT and CDR2 SNEGSKA (reference sequence). The CDR3 has 10 amino acids. For the CDR3, the DNA is TGCAGTGCCGGAGGCGGGGAGCAGTTCTTC. It yields the protein CSAGGGEQFF.

The rearrangement uses TRBV6-4 and TRBJ2-1; 7 bases fit TRBD2. This CDR3 region has 16 residues. V was clipped by 5 bases and J by 0 bases; unmatched bases: 7. Germline V gives CDR1 MRHNA, CDR2 SNTAGT. CDR3: CASSPLGEGSYNEQFF. In nucleotides, the CDR3 is TGTGCCAGCAGTCCGTTAGGGGAGGGCTCCTACAATGAGCAGTTCTTC.

This clone showed up just a few times. V gene TRBV5-1 combines with J gene TRBJ1-1, with TRBD1 matching 7 bases. Looked up from germline, CDR1 is SGHRS and CDR2 is YFSETQ. The CDR3 is 18 amino acids. J gave up 0 bases and V 2 bases, and 13 bases lay outside the gene matches. The CDR3 here is CASSFGPMTGLLNTEAFF. The CDR3 nucleotides are TGCGCCAGCAGCTTTGGCCCGATGACAGGGCTTTTGAACACTGAAGCTTTCTTT.

J is TRBJ2-5 and V is TRBV28; D is uncertain. CDR1 MDHEN and CDR2 SYDVKM come from the germline V gene. This CDR3 spans 14 amino acids. Trimming stripped 0 bases from V and 2 bases from J, with 7 bases between. The CDR3 is CASSLWGYQETQYF. The CDR3 nucleotides read TGTGCCAGCAGTTTATGGGGGTATCAAGAGACCCAGTACTTC.

The V and J genes are TRBV19 and TRBJ2-2; 8 positions agree with TRBD1. Trimming took 7 bases from V and 6 from J; bases not matched to a gene: 4. Per the germline V gene, CDR1 is LNHDA and CDR2 is SQIVND (reference sequence). There are 13 residues in the CDR3. The CDR3 loop is CASNRRGPGELFF. The CDR3 DNA reads TGTGCCAGTAACCGCAGGGGGCCCGGGGAGCTGTTTTTT.

The chain carries TRBV5-6 and TRBJ2-7, with D perhaps TRBD1 or TRBD2 (7 bases each). The V and J ends lost 2 bases and 3 bases respectively, with 21 bases between them. CDR3 size: 17 residues. Germline V CDR1 and CDR2: SGHDT, YYEEEE. In nucleotides, the CDR3 is TGTGCCAGCAGCTTCGCCAGGGACAGAGCGGGGAACTACGAGCAGTACTTC. It encodes CASSFARDRAGNYEQYF.

The V call is TRBV4-2, the J call TRBJ2-7; 9 positions match TRBD1. The CDR3 runs to 16 residues. Germline lookup yields CDR1 LGHNA and CDR2 YNFKEQ. V shed 0 bases, J shed 6 bases, and the junction held 9 bases outside the gene matches. As DNA, the CDR3 is TGTGCCAGCAGCCAAGATAGTGGGACAGGGCGAGCCGAGCAGTACTTC. It translates to CASSQDSGTGRAEQYF.

This clone was observed a single time. The V call is TRBV7-9, the J call TRBJ2-7, with D perhaps TRBD1 (6 bases). V gave up 0 bases and J gave up 3 bases, with 12 bases separating them. Per germline, CDR1 SEHNR and CDR2 FQNEAQ (reference sequence). This CDR3 comprises 15 residues. CDR3 DNA sequence: TGTGCCAGCAGCTTAGCGCCAGGGGAAGGCTACGAGCAGTACTTC. Encoded protein: CASSLAPGEGYEQYF.

This chain connects TRBV11-2 to TRBJ1-1; D remains unclear. Germline V gene data show CDR1 as SGHAT and CDR2 as FQNNGV. This CDR3 spans 14 amino acids. The V gene lost 5 bases and the J gene lost 4 bases, with 14 bases spanning the gap. The CDR3 loop reads CASSDTTPLTEAFF. DNA for the CDR3: TGTGCCAGCAGCGATACTACGCCCCTCACTGAAGCTTTCTTT.

The V call is TRBV28, the J call TRBJ2-1; tentatively, D is TRBD2 (6 bases). The CDR3 loop spans 15 amino acids. CDR1 and CDR2 (germline): MDHEN, SYDVKM. Trimming cost V 8 bases and J 1 base, with 15 bases left between them. The CDR3 here is CASGAWGVSYNEQFF. The CDR3 nucleotides read TGTGCCAGCGGCGCTTGGGGGGTATCCTACAATGAGCAGTTCTTC.

Concerning this clone itself: This same CDR3 is encoded by further DNA sequences in the sample. The chain combines TRBV7-9 with TRBJ2-7, with a tentative D call TRBD2 (5 bases). The V gene's germline CDR1 is SEHNR and CDR2 FQNEAQ (reference sequence). Trimming shortened V by 2 bases and J by 1 base, and 6 bases separated the two germline ends. This CDR3 has 13 amino acids. This chain's CDR3 is CASSLSGSYEQYF. For the CDR3, the DNA is TGTGCCAGCAGCTTAAGCGGATCCTACGAGCAGTACTTC.

The rearrangement joins TRBV19 to TRBJ2-7; maybe TRBD2 (6 bases). CDR3 size: 13 residues. The V gene's germline CDR1 is LNHDA and CDR2 SQIVND (reference sequence). The germline V and J ends were trimmed by 5 bases and 4 bases, with 12 bases remaining between them. In nucleotides, the CDR3 is TGTGCCAGTAGTTTAGCGGTCACGTACGAGCAGTACTTC. As protein: CASSLAVTYEQYF.

The chain combines TRBV4-1 with TRBJ1-1; D remains ambiguous. Germline CDR1 is MGHRA and CDR2 is YSYEKL. This CDR3 region has 14 residues. The V and J ends lost 1 base and 1 base respectively, with 7 bases between them. In DNA, the CDR3 is TGCGCCAGCAGCCAAGTCTGGGGGAACACTGAAGCTTTCTTT. Translating it yields CASSQVWGNTEAFF.

A note on this clone: The sample carries other DNA sequences with the same CDR3. The chain joins TRBV27 to TRBJ2-1; D remains unclear. Germline V CDR1 and CDR2: MNHEY, SMNVEV (reference sequence). The CDR3 has 16 residues. The V gene lost 1 base and the J gene lost 4 bases, with 14 bases spanning the gap. Here the CDR3 DNA reads TGTGCCAGCAGTTTATTGGCAGGTGTCGTATACAATGAGCAGTTCTTC. Translation gives CASSLLAGVVYNEQFF.

V is TRBV7-2 and J is TRBJ2-7; D not resolved. This CDR3 comprises 14 residues. With 4 bases removed from V and 1 base from J, the gap between germline ends came to 11 bases. Germline V gene data show CDR1 as SGHTA and CDR2 as FQGNSA. This CDR3 reads CASSSPGRSYEQYF. Written as DNA, the CDR3 is TGTGCCAGCAGCTCTCCGGGCCGGTCCTACGAGCAGTACTTC.

This chain links TRBV11-2 with TRBJ1-1, with D perhaps matching TRBD1 (5 bases). The ends were cut back, 8 bases at V and 1 base at J, with 14 bases in the middle. This CDR3 is built from 14 residues. Germline loops: CDR1 SGHAT, CDR2 FQNNGV. This CDR3 reads CASGWGVGNTEAFF. CDR3 nucleotides: TGTGCCAGCGGTTGGGGGGTCGGGAACACTGAAGCTTTCTTT.